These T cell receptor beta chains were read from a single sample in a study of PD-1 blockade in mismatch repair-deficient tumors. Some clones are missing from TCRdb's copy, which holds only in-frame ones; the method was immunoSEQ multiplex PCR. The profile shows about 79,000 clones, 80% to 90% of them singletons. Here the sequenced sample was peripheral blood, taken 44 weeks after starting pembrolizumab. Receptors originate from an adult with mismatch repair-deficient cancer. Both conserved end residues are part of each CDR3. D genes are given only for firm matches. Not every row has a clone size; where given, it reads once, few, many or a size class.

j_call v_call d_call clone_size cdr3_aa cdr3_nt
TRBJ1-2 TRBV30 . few CAWSVSGGSGYTF TGTGCCTGGAGTGTATCGGGGGGCAGTGGCTACACCTTC
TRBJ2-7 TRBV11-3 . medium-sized CASSLAWTSYEQYF TGTGCCAGCAGCTTAGCGTGGACCTCCTACGAGCAGTACTTC
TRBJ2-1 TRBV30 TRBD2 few CAWSVRASGRDEQFF TGTGCCTGGAGTGTACGGGCTAGCGGGAGGGATGAGCAGTTCTTC
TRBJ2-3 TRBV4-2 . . CASSPLDGKPTDTQYF TGTGCCAGCAGCCCGCTGGACGGGAAGCCCACAGATACGCAGTATTTT
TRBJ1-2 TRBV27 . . CASSTITGYGYTF TGTGCCAGCAGTACGATCACCGGCTATGGCTACACCTTC
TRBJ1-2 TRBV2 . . CASRPRTASSNYGYTF TGTGCCAGCAGGCCAAGGACAGCATCCTCTAACTATGGCTACACCTTC
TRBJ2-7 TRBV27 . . CASSTYPGPKYEQYF TGTGCCAGCAGTACATATCCGGGACCAAAATACGAGCAGTACTTC
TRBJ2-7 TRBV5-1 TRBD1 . CASGLRTGFYEQYF TGCGCCAGCGGCCTACGGACAGGTTTCTACGAGCAGTACTTC
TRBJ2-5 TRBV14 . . CASSARRVQETQYF TGTGCCAGCAGCGCCAGGAGGGTTCAAGAGACCCAGTACTTC
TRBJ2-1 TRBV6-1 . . CASTEAGGNNEQFF TGTGCCAGCACTGAGGCTGGAGGAAACAATGAGCAGTTCTTC
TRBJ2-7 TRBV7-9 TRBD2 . CASSLETGRDEQYF TGTGCCAGCAGCTTAGAAACGGGGAGGGACGAGCAGTACTTC
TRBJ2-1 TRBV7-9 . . CASSPAPSGDEQFF TGTGCCAGCAGCCCAGCACCTTCGGGCGATGAGCAGTTCTTC
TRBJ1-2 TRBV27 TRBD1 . CASSFSFGTGGGYTF TGTGCCAGCAGTTTCTCGTTTGGGACAGGGGGGGGCTACACCTTC
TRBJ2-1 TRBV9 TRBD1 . CASSATGTGHNEQFF TGTGCCAGCAGCGCCACCGGGACAGGACACAATGAGCAGTTCTTC
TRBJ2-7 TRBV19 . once CASSIARRQEVYEQYF TGTGCCAGTAGTATAGCGAGGAGGCAGGAGGTCTACGAGCAGTACTTC
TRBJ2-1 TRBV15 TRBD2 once CATSRDRGVRAGLNNEQFF TGTGCCACCAGCAGAGATCGAGGCGTGAGAGCGGGATTAAACAATGAGCAGTTCTTC
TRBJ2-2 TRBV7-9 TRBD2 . CASTSLLAGVTGELFF TGTGCCAGCACCAGCTTACTAGCGGGAGTCACCGGGGAGCTGTTTTTT
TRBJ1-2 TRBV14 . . CASSQDVTWLSGYTF TGTGCCAGCAGCCAAGACGTTACATGGCTATCTGGCTACACCTTC
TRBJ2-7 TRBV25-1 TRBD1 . CASSDSRQGAYEQYF TGTGCCAGCAGTGATTCCCGACAGGGGGCCTACGAGCAGTACTTC
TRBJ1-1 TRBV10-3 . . CAISGQANTEAFF TGTGCCATCAGTGGACAGGCGAACACTGAAGCTTTCTTT
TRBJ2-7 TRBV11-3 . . CASSLEAGNYEQYF TGTGCCAGCAGCTTAGAGGCAGGGAACTACGAGCAGTACTTC
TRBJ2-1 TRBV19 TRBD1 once CASSSWGQGADNEQFF TGTGCCAGTAGCAGCTGGGGACAGGGGGCGGACAATGAGCAGTTCTTC
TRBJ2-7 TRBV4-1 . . CASSATGAREDEQYF TGCGCCAGCAGCGCAACCGGGGCCAGAGAAGACGAGCAGTACTTC
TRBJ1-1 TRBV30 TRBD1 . CAWATGVNTEAFF TGTGCCTGGGCGACAGGGGTGAACACTGAAGCTTTCTTT
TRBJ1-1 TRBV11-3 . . CASSRPGRTEAFF TGTGCCAGCAGCCGCCCGGGACGGACTGAAGCTTTCTTT
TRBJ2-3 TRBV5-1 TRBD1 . CASSIQGALTDTQYF TGCGCCAGCAGCATCCAGGGGGCCCTCACAGATACGCAGTATTTT
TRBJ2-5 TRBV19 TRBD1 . CATRRQGAGETQYF TGTGCCACCAGAAGACAGGGGGCGGGGGAGACCCAGTACTTC
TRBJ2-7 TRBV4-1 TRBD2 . CASSQVTSGYEQYF TGCGCCAGCAGCCAAGTTACTAGCGGCTACGAGCAGTACTTC
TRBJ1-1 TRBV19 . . CASSLQGETEAFF TGTGCCAGTAGTCTACAAGGGGAGACTGAAGCTTTCTTT
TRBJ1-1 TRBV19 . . CASVQGEGAEAFF TGTGCCAGTGTTCAAGGGGAGGGGGCTGAAGCTTTCTTT
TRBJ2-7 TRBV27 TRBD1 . CASSRRTGFSYEQYF TGTGCCAGCAGTCGCCGGACAGGTTTCTCCTACGAGCAGTACTTC
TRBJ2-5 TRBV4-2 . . CASSQPLEGQETQYF TGTGCCAGCAGCCAGCCACTAGAGGGCCAAGAGACCCAGTACTTC
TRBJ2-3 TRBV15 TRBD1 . CATSEDSGTGSFNTDTQYF TGTGCCACCAGCGAGGACTCCGGGACAGGTTCGTTCAACACAGATACGCAGTATTTT
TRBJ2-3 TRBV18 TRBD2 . CASSPPGLAGWGTDTQYF TGTGCCAGCTCACCCCCCGGACTAGCGGGGTGGGGCACAGATACGCAGTATTTT
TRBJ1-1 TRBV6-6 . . CASSSDSLSEAFF TGTGCCAGCAGTTCGGACAGCTTGTCTGAAGCTTTCTTT
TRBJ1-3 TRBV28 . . CASSVPSGQFHSGNTIYF TGTGCCAGCAGTGTGCCAAGCGGGCAATTTCACTCTGGAAACACCATATATTTT
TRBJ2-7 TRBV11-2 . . CASSLERGQYF TGTGCCAGCAGCTTAGAGAGGGGGCAGTACTTC
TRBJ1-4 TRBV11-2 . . CASSLKGHSSQLFF TGTGCCAGCAGCTTAAAGGGACATTCTTCACAACTGTTTTTT
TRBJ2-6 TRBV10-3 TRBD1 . CAISDPGQGSGANVLTF TGTGCCATCAGTGATCCGGGACAGGGATCTGGGGCCAACGTCCTGACTTTC
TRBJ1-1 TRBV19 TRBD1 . CASSMGTGRTNTEAFF TGTGCCAGTAGTATGGGGACAGGGAGAACCAACACTGAAGCTTTCTTT
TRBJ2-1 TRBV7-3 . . CASSYGTFSSYNEQFF TGTGCCAGCAGCTACGGGACATTTAGCTCCTACAATGAGCAGTTCTTC
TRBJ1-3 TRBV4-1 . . CASSQAPWGPSSGNTIYF TGCGCCAGCAGCCAAGCCCCCTGGGGACCCAGCTCTGGAAACACCATATATTTT
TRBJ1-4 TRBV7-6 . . CASSLVLDEKLFF TGTGCCAGCAGCTTAGTACTTGATGAAAAACTGTTTTTT
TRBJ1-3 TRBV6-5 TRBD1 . CASSFLQGAGGNTIYF TGTGCCAGCAGTTTTCTTCAGGGGGCGGGCGGAAACACCATATATTTT
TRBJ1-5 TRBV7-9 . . CASSLGWGGNQPQHF TGTGCCAGCAGCTTAGGCTGGGGAGGGAATCAGCCCCAGCATTTT
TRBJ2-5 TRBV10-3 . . CAISGTEQETQYF TGTGCCATCAGTGGAACGGAGCAAGAGACCCAGTACTTC
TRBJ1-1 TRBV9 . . CASSVDGGAKNEAFF TGTGCCAGCAGCGTAGATGGGGGGGCGAAGAATGAAGCTTTCTTT
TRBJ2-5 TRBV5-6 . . CASSLQGGKRETQYF TGTGCCAGCAGCTTGCAAGGTGGTAAACGAGAGACCCAGTACTTC
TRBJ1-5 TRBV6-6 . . CAGQGFSNQPQHF TGTGCCGGGCAGGGCTTTAGCAATCAGCCCCAGCATTTT
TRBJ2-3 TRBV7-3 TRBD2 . CASSLFSGRGTDTQYF TGTGCCAGCAGCTTATTTAGCGGGCGAGGCACAGATACGCAGTATTTT
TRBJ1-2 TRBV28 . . CASSENTGIDGYTF TGTGCCAGCAGCGAAAATACAGGGATAGATGGCTACACCTTC
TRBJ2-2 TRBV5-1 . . CASSLFLENTGELFF TGCGCCAGCAGCTTGTTTTTGGAGAACACCGGGGAGCTGTTTTTT
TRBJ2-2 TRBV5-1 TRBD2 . CASSLGTSGTSGELFF TGCGCCAGCAGCTTAGGGACTAGCGGGACTTCCGGGGAGCTGTTTTTT
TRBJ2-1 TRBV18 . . CASSPELPSSYNEQFF TGTGCCAGCTCACCCGAGTTACCGTCCTCCTACAATGAGCAGTTCTTC
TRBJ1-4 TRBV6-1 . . CASSEWLGANEKLFF TGTGCCAGCAGTGAATGGCTAGGTGCTAATGAAAAACTGTTTTTT
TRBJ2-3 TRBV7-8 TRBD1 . CASSYDGQAVTDTQYF TGTGCCAGCAGCTACGACGGACAGGCCGTCACAGATACGCAGTATTTT
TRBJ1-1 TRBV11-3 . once CASSFQGDTEAFF TGTGCCAGCAGCTTCCAAGGGGACACTGAAGCTTTCTTT
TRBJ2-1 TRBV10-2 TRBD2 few CASMGLAGVNEQFF TGCGCCAGCATGGGACTAGCGGGAGTTAATGAGCAGTTCTTC
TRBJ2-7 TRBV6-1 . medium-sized CASRHRDPYEQYF TGTGCCAGCAGACACAGGGATCCCTACGAGCAGTACTTC
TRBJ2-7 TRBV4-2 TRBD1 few CASSQRDTGGSYEQYF TGTGCCAGCAGCCAACGCGATACAGGGGGTTCATACGAGCAGTACTTC